This T cell receptor beta chain was obtained from a study of long-term antiretroviral therapy in people with HIV. Sequencing relied on immunoSEQ assay v3.0, run at survey level. The data were produced by immunoSEQ multiplex PCR, yet TCRdb's version contains in-frame clones alone and is incomplete. Here the sample spans about 24,000 clones, 79% being singletons. Germline V gene lookup returns CDR1 SGHDT and CDR2 YYEEEE. With 4 bases clipped from V and 0 bases from J, the junction kept 5 bases outside the gene matches. The CDR3 is made up of 15 amino acids. The sequence was collected from a woman aged 40 to 49 with HIV. This specimen consisted of unsorted PBMCs, obtained 1.2 years after starting antiretroviral therapy. The chain has TRBV5-6 and TRBJ2-7; 9 bases line up with TRBD2. The CDR3 nucleotides read TGTGCCAGCAGCGTGCCGGGACTAGCCTCCTACGAGCAGTACTTC. As protein: CASSVPGLASYEQYF.